The next 29 T cell receptor beta chains were all read from a single sample in a study of blood T cells in healthy people across ages. For the second PCR, which ran for roughly 7 to 11 cycles, a sample-barcoded 5' primer and a J-beta primer mix were used. TCRdb reanalysed the 5' RACE reads using MiXCR and keeps one entry per CDR3 protein. The table shows some 710,000 distinct CDR3 sequences, with 35% to 60% occurring only once. Sequencing was performed on blood. These receptors were taken from a man aged 80 or over in good health.

This chain connects TRBV7-2 to TRBJ2-3, with 10 bases that match TRBD2. The V gene's germline CDR1 is SGHTA and CDR2 FQGNSA. Trimming removed 1 base from V and 5 bases from J; junction bases left unmatched: 9. This CDR3 has 17 residues. This CDR3 reads CASSLGASGRSLDTQYF. CDR3 DNA sequence: TGTGCCAGCAGCTTAGGGGCTAGCGGGAGATCGCTAGATACGCAGTATTTT.

This sequence joins TRBV25-1 and TRBJ1-1; 7 bases map to TRBD1. V was pared by 6 bases and J by 0 bases, with 7 bases of the junction left unmatched. The CDR3 is 15 amino acids. CDR1 and CDR2 (germline): MGHDK, SYGVNS. CDR3 sequence: CASRLSGTVNTEAFF. The CDR3 DNA is TGTGCCAGCAGGCTATCGGGGACAGTGAACACTGAAGCTTTCTTT.

The rearrangement joins TRBV29-1 to TRBJ2-3; TRBD2 matches at 13 bases. Germline V gene lookup returns CDR1 SQVTM and CDR2 ANQGSEA. Trimming cost V 7 bases and J 3 bases; bases outside gene matches: 7. This CDR3 comprises 15 residues. CDR3 sequence reads: CSGLGLAGFTDTQYF. The CDR3 coding sequence is TGCAGCGGCCTGGGACTAGCGGGATTTACAGATACGCAGTATTTT.

This chain uses TRBV2 with TRBJ2-1; 8 nucleotides align to TRBD2. Near its end, the DNA agrees better with TRBJ2-7, so the J call may be wrong. Germline CDR1 is SNHLY and CDR2 is FYNNEI. CDR3 size: 18 residues. CDR3 protein: CASSGLTWGSGEGYEQYF. CDR3 DNA: TGTGCCAGCAGTGGATTAACCTGGGGTAGCGGGGAGGGATATGAGCAGTACTTC.

This clonotype turned up a few times. The CDR3 DNA reads TGTGCCAGCAGCGCCCAGTTCACAGATACGCAGTATTTT. As protein: CASSAQFTDTQYF. The chain is built from TRBV7-2 and TRBJ2-3, with D uncertain. Germline CDR1 is SGHTA and CDR2 is FQGNSA. V lost 5 bases to trimming and J lost 2 bases, with 8 bases between them. The CDR3 is made up of 13 amino acids.

This clonotype was counted only a few times. This chain connects TRBV12-3 or TRBV12-4 to TRBJ1-4; D is ambiguous. This CDR3 comprises 13 residues. V dropped 6 bases and J dropped 7 bases, with 12 bases sitting between them. In nucleotides, the CDR3 is TGTGCCAGCAGGGATGGCCTGACTGAAAAACTGTTTTTT. This gives the protein CASRDGLTEKLFF.

The sample holds a few counts of this clonotype. The chain uses TRBV7-9 and TRBJ2-3, with D maybe TRBD2 (5 bases). Germline V gene lookup returns CDR1 SEHNR and CDR2 FQNEAQ (reference sequence). V was shortened by 1 base and J by 1 base, with 12 bases between the two germline ends. The CDR3 totals 16 residues. The CDR3 DNA follows: TGTGCCAGCAGCTTAGATCTAGCTGGAGGCACAGATACGCAGTATTTT. Its translation: CASSLDLAGGTDTQYF.

The CDR3 DNA is TGTGCCAGCAGCCGACAGGGGTATGCGCCAACCAGCTTTTACAATGAGCAGTTCTTC. Translating it yields CASSRQGYAPTSFYNEQFF. The chain recombines TRBV7-2 with TRBJ2-1; 8 positions match TRBD1. CDR3 length: 19 amino acids. CDR1 SGHTA and CDR2 FQGNSA come from the germline V gene. The V and J ends lost 5 bases and 4 bases, in that order; junction bases with no gene match: 19.

The sample holds a few counts of this clonotype. This rearrangement joins TRBV15 to TRBJ1-5; no clear D gene. CDR3 length equals 16 residues. Trimming left V 0 bases short and J 2 bases short, with 11 bases between. The germline V gene has CDR1 LNHNV and CDR2 YYDKDF (reference sequence). CDR3 region: CATSRDSSGRNQPQHF. CDR3 in DNA: TGTGCCACCAGCAGAGATTCGAGCGGGCGCAATCAGCCCCAGCATTTT.

This chain joins TRBV7-2 and TRBJ2-3; TRBD2 agrees at 11 bases. The length of the CDR3 is 15 residues. J lost 6 bases, V lost 9 bases, and 11 bases had no gene match. Looked up from germline, CDR1 is SGHTA and CDR2 is FQGNSA. The DNA of the CDR3 is TGTGCCAGTAGCGGGAGGGCCAGGGTTCTGGATACGCAGTATTTT. This translates into CASSGRARVLDTQYF.

This clonotype was found a few times. This chain's CDR3 is CSASRDLSSYEQYF. In DNA form, the CDR3 reads TGCAGTGCCAGCAGGGACCTTAGCTCCTACGAGCAGTACTTC. The rearrangement uses TRBV20-1 and TRBJ2-7; D possibly matches TRBD1 or TRBD2 (5 bases each). Trimming shortened V by 6 bases and J by 0 bases, and 15 bases separated the two germline ends. CDR1 DFQATT and CDR2 SNEGSKA come from the germline V gene (reference sequence). The CDR3 loop spans 14 amino acids.

This chain connects TRBV5-5 to TRBJ2-7, with D possibly being TRBD1 (5 bases). The J call is in doubt because the DNA end fits TRBJ2-5 better. Germline V gives CDR1 SGHKS, CDR2 YYEKEE (reference sequence). The CDR3 runs 13 residues. The chain's CDR3 is CASSQGRWETQYF. In DNA form, the CDR3 reads TGTGCCAGCAGCCAGGGCCGGTGGGAGACCCAGTACTTC.

V usage is TRBV10-3 and J usage is TRBJ2-3, with D uncertain. This CDR3 has 16 amino acids. Germline CDR1 and CDR2: ENHRY and SYGVKD. V was clipped by 6 bases and J by 2 bases, with 18 bases between them. In DNA, the CDR3 is TGTGCCATCAGAGACCTTAGCCGGTCGAACACAGATACGCAGTATTTT. Translation gives CAIRDLSRSNTDTQYF.

This clonotype was counted a few times. V and J are TRBV25-1 and TRBJ2-5; D unresolved. This CDR3 is built from 15 residues. V lost 3 bases and J lost 1, with 12 bases in between. Per germline, CDR1 MGHDK and CDR2 SYGVNS. CDR3 sequence (DNA): TGTGCCAGCAGTGATTCATGGCGACTCCAAGAGACCCAGTACTTC. Protein: CASSDSWRLQETQYF.

V and J are TRBV7-2 and TRBJ2-5; a weak D match, TRBD1 (6 bases). V lost 4 bases, J lost 12 bases, and 21 bases lay in between. CDR1 is SGHTA and CDR2 is FQGNSA in the germline V gene. The CDR3 consists of 14 residues. For the CDR3, the DNA is TGTGCCAGCAGCTCAAGGACAGAGACCTACGAGAAGTACTTC. Translation: CASSSRTETYEKYF.

This clonotype showed up just a few times. The V call is TRBV7-3, the J call TRBJ2-5; D may be TRBD2 (5 bases). Trimming removed 4 bases from V and 5 bases from J, with 14 bases in between. Germline assignment: CDR1 SGHTA and CDR2 FQGTGA. This CDR3 has 14 amino acids. The chain's CDR3 is CASSYQGGMETQYF. The CDR3 DNA is TGTGCCAGCAGCTACCAAGGAGGAATGGAGACCCAGTACTTC.

This clonotype was counted once. The chain combines TRBV6-1 with TRBJ2-7, with D perhaps TRBD1 or TRBD2 (5 bases each). The CDR3 is 14 amino acids. Germline V gene data show CDR1 as MNHNS and CDR2 as SASEGT. V lost 3 bases, J lost 0 bases, and 9 bases lay in between. In DNA, the CDR3 is TGTGCCAGCAGTGAGTGGGACGTCTCCTACGAGCAGTACTTC. This sequence encodes CASSEWDVSYEQYF.

The rearrangement links TRBV4-2 to TRBJ2-3; the D gene is possibly TRBD1 (5 bases). The V end lost 1 base, the J end lost 5 bases, and 13 bases lay between the germline ends. The CDR3 is 15 amino acids. From germline, CDR1 is LGHNA and CDR2 YNFKEQ. The CDR3 coding sequence is TGTGCCAGCAGCCAAGCCCTCCAGGGCCAAGATACGCAGTATTTT. Translation gives CASSQALQGQDTQYF.

This chain links TRBV20-1 with TRBJ1-5; 12 nucleotides agree with TRBD1. Germline V gene sequence: CDR1 DFQATT, CDR2 SNEGSKA (reference sequence). V gave up 5 bases and J gave up 7 bases; unmatched junction bases: 12. The CDR3 length is 16 residues. CDR3 in amino acids: CSAPPGQGAGSQPQHF. The CDR3 bases are TGCAGTGCTCCCCCGGGACAGGGGGCTGGAAGCCAGCCCCAGCATTTT.

This clonotype is a singleton in its sample. The chain recombines TRBV12-3 or TRBV12-4 with TRBJ1-3; D is unclear. V was cut by 5 bases and J by 5 bases, with 7 bases left in between. There are 12 residues in the CDR3. CDR3: CASSKQRNTIYF. The CDR3 DNA sequence: TGTGCCAGCAGTAAACAGCGAAACACCATATATTTT.

This clonotype was found many times. This chain joins TRBV28 and TRBJ2-1, with D hard to call. The CDR3 is 11 residues long. V was shortened by 7 bases and J by 4 bases, with 5 bases between the two germline ends. Germline values: CDR1 MDHEN, CDR2 SYDVKM. The CDR3 region is CASTWYNEQFF. The CDR3 DNA sequence: TGTGCCAGCACCTGGTACAATGAGCAGTTCTTC.

The J gene is TRBJ1-2, the V gene TRBV3-1, with D unresolved. CDR3 length: 11 residues. The ends were cut back, 4 bases at V and 6 bases at J, with 6 bases in the middle. In germline, CDR1 is LGHDT, CDR2 YNNKEL (reference sequence). The CDR3 DNA follows: TGTGCCAGCAGCCGAATGGATGGCTACACCTTC. Its translation is CASSRMDGYTF.

A few counts support this clonotype. V and J are TRBV6-5 and TRBJ2-1; D is perhaps TRBD1 (6 bases). From germline, CDR1 is MNHEY and CDR2 SVGAGI. The CDR3 is made up of 13 amino acids. V was cut by 5 bases and J by 7 bases, with 12 bases left in between. CDR3 residues: CASSPGVQNEQFF. DNA for the CDR3: TGTGCCAGCAGTCCAGGGGTCCAGAATGAGCAGTTCTTC.

This chain uses TRBV20-1 with TRBJ1-2; weak D call: TRBD1 (6 bases). CDR1 DFQATT and CDR2 SNEGSKA come from the germline V gene (reference sequence). V gave up 5 bases and J gave up 4 bases, with 17 bases separating them. The CDR3 is 14 residues long. This CDR3 is CSARGGRVSYGYTF. CDR3 sequence (DNA): TGCAGTGCTCGAGGGGGAAGGGTTTCCTATGGCTACACCTTC.

V gene TRBV11-2 combines with J gene TRBJ2-1, with a possible D match to TRBD2 (7 bases). V gave up 1 base and J gave up 6 bases, with 10 bases separating them. The CDR3 runs to 14 residues. CDR1 is SGHAT, CDR2 FQNNGV, per germline. The CDR3 reads CASSLGGGVNEQFF. CDR3 coding DNA: TGTGCCAGCAGCTTAGGGGGGGGCGTCAATGAGCAGTTCTTC.

The rearrangement uses TRBV20-1 and TRBJ2-2, with a possible D match to TRBD1 (5 bases). This CDR3 has 14 residues. V was trimmed by 6 bases and J by 5 bases, leaving 16 bases between them. Germline V lookup: CDR1 DFQATT, CDR2 SNEGSKA (reference sequence). CDR3 DNA: TGCAGTGCACAGGCTGGCGAAGGGACCGGGGAGCTGTTTTTT. As protein: CSAQAGEGTGELFF.

The chain joins TRBV6-1 to TRBJ2-3; no clear D. V was cut by 2 bases and J by 4 bases, with 7 bases left in between. The germline V gene encodes CDR1 MNHNS and CDR2 SASEGT. The CDR3 is 13 amino acids. The CDR3 DNA reads as TGTGCCAGCAGTGAAACAGTTTCAGATACGCAGTATTTT. It encodes CASSETVSDTQYF.

The rearrangement links TRBV2 to TRBJ2-6; D unresolved. CDR1 is SNHLY and CDR2 is FYNNEI in the germline V gene. Deletions cut 3 bases from V and 0 bases from J, with 9 bases between. CDR3 size: 16 residues. The CDR3 sequence: CASSESRSSGANVLTF. Written as DNA, the CDR3 is TGTGCCAGCAGTGAGTCTCGAAGCTCTGGGGCCAACGTCCTGACTTTC.

In this sample, this clonotype turned up many times. CDR3 sequence reads: CASSGPGTGPTSGRGDPRDEQFF. The CDR3 bases are TGCGCCAGCAGCGGACCCGGGACAGGACCGACTAGCGGGAGAGGGGACCCTAGGGATGAGCAGTTCTTC. This chain connects TRBV5-1 to TRBJ2-1; TRBD2 matches 12 bases. Germline assignment: CDR1 SGHRS and CDR2 YFSETQ. This CDR3 has 23 amino acids. The trim removed 4 bases at V and 8 bases at J, leaving 31 bases unmatched.